A single sample gave rise to the 20 T cell receptor beta chains below, sequenced in a study of blood T cell repertoires in COVID-19. The data were produced by immunoSEQ multiplex PCR, yet TCRdb's version contains in-frame clones alone and is incomplete. Among tens of thousands of clones listed, roughly 86% were seen once. What was sequenced was peripheral blood. The receptors come from a man aged 40-49 years with acute or convalescent COVID-19.

This chain links TRBV2 with TRBJ2-1; weak D call: TRBD1 (5 bases). With 7 bases removed from V and 2 bases from J, the gap between germline ends came to 9 bases. The CDR3 totals 13 residues. Germline V gene data show CDR1 as SNHLY and CDR2 as FYNNEI. DNA for the CDR3: TGTGCCAGCAAAATGGGGCCCTACAATGAGCAGTTCTTC. Its translation is CASKMGPYNEQFF. The entire variable domain, with the rest obtained from reference TRBV2 and TRBJ2-1, is as follows: EPEVTQTPSHQVTQMGQEVILRCVPISNHLYFYWYRQILGQKVEFLVSFYNNEISEKSEIFDDQFSVERPDGSNFTLKIRSTKLEDSAMYFCASKMGPYNEQFFGPGTRLTVL.

J is TRBJ1-2 and V is TRBV6-2 or TRBV6-3, with a possible D match to TRBD1 (6 bases). Trimming cost V 0 bases and J 4 bases, with 12 bases left between them. This CDR3 spans 15 amino acids. Germline V CDR1 and CDR2: MNHEY, SVGEGT. CDR3 sequence: CASSYSVGHSYGYTF. The CDR3 DNA sequence: TGTGCCAGCAGTTACTCGGTGGGACACAGCTATGGCTACACCTTC.

The chain has TRBV5-8 and TRBJ1-2; 7 bases match TRBD1. Losses at the gene ends were 4 bases for V and 1 base for J; bases not matched to a gene: 7. Germline values: CDR1 SGHTS, CDR2 YDEGEE. The CDR3 is 15 residues long. The DNA for the CDR3 is TGTGCCAGCAGCACCTGGACAGGTCTTAACTATGGCTACACCTTC. Its protein is CASSTWTGLNYGYTF.

V and J are TRBV19 and TRBJ1-1, with D possibly matching TRBD1 (5 bases). Germline values: CDR1 LNHDA, CDR2 SQIVND (reference sequence). The CDR3 runs 14 residues. V shed 7 bases and J shed 7 bases, with 19 bases lying between them. The CDR3 DNA follows: TGTGCCAGTACCATAAGCACGCAGGGAGGTGAAGCTTTCTTT. Amino acids: CASTISTQGGEAFF.

J is TRBJ2-3 and V is TRBV6-5, with a tentative D call TRBD1 (5 bases). The CDR3 extends over 15 amino acids. Germline CDR1 is MNHEY and CDR2 is SVGAGI. V was cut by 0 bases and J by 3 bases, with 10 bases left in between. Here the CDR3 DNA reads TGTGCCAGCAGTTACTCGCAGGGTAGTACAGATACGCAGTATTTT. Translated, it gives CASSYSQGSTDTQYF.

The V and J genes are TRBV19 and TRBJ2-7; 10 bases are shared with TRBD2. J gave up 6 bases and V 3 bases, and 8 bases lay outside the gene matches. Germline CDR1 is LNHDA and CDR2 is SQIVND (reference sequence). The CDR3 runs to 15 residues. CDR3 nucleotides: TGTGCCAGTAGTATCACGGCTAGCGGGAGACTCGAGCAGTACTTC. Its translation: CASSITASGRLEQYF.

The chain uses TRBV6-6 and TRBJ1-5; D perhaps matches TRBD1 (5 bases). The CDR3 sequence is 15 residues long. The V end was cut by 4 bases, the J end by 3 bases, with 13 bases between. Germline V gene sequence: CDR1 MNHNY, CDR2 SVGAGI (reference sequence). The CDR3 bases are TGTGCCAGCAGTTTCCCCGGGGGTCACAATCAGCCCCAGCATTTT. Translated, it gives CASSFPGGHNQPQHF.

This chain links TRBV6-5 with TRBJ2-1, with 7 bases aligning to TRBD1. V gave up 5 bases and J gave up 4 bases; unmatched junction bases: 8. The CDR3 extends over 15 amino acids. The germline gives CDR1 MNHEY, CDR2 SVGAGI. The CDR3 nucleotides read TGTGCCAGCAGTACTTCCGGGACAGCTTACAATGAGCAGTTCTTC. This encodes CASSTSGTAYNEQFF.

The J gene is TRBJ1-5, the V gene TRBV12-3 or TRBV12-4; D unclear. The CDR3 runs to 13 residues. The CDR3 sequence: CASRGQGNQPQHF. The CDR3 bases are TGTGCGTCCAGAGGGCAAGGCAATCAGCCCCAGCATTTT.

The V and J genes are TRBV5-6 and TRBJ2-1; 11 nucleotides agree with TRBD1. The CDR3 contains 14 residues. Germline V lookup: CDR1 SGHDT, CDR2 YYEEEE. The V and J ends lost 5 bases and 7 bases, in that order; junction bases with no gene match: 5. The CDR3, as DNA: TGTGCCAGCAGGGGACAGGGGGGAGTGAATGAGCAGTTCTTC. Translating it yields CASRGQGGVNEQFF. Full variable domain (outside the CDR3, taken from reference TRBV5-6 and TRBJ2-1): DAGVTQSPTHLIKTRGQQVTLRCSPKSGHDTVSWYQQALGQGPQFIFQYYEEEERQRGNFPDRFSGHQFPNYSSELNVNALLLGDSALYLCASRGQGGVNEQFFGPGTRLTVL.

The chain uses TRBV15 and TRBJ1-5; weak D call: TRBD1 (5 bases). The V end lost 0 bases, the J end lost 0 bases, and 6 bases lay between the germline ends. Germline V gene lookup returns CDR1 LNHNV and CDR2 YYDKDF (reference sequence). The CDR3 is 15 residues long. The CDR3 region has the DNA TGTGCCACCAGCAGAGACAGGGATAGCAATCAGCCCCAGCATTTT. This encodes CATSRDRDSNQPQHF.

Concerning this clone itself: At one end, the junction sequence differs from germline, possibly due to a read error. The CDR3 DNA sequence: TGTGCCTGGAGTGCTAGACAGGGGAACGCTGAAGCTTTCTTT. It specifies CAWSARQGNAEAFF. This chain links TRBV30 with TRBJ1-1; TRBD1 matches 8 bases. The CDR3 has 14 residues. Per germline, CDR1 GTSNPN and CDR2 SVGIG (reference sequence).

The V call is TRBV24-1, the J call TRBJ2-5, with 7 bases matching TRBD2. This CDR3 comprises 13 residues. The V gene end was trimmed by 9 bases and the J gene end by 7 bases; junction bases not matched to a gene: 10. The germline gives CDR1 KGHDR, CDR2 SFDVKD. This chain's CDR3 is CATGYPGLVTQYF. In nucleotides, the CDR3 is TGTGCCACCGGGTATCCAGGACTAGTGACCCAGTACTTC.

The chain employs TRBV6-6 and TRBJ2-1; 12 nucleotides align to TRBD2. CDR1 is MNHNY and CDR2 is SVGAGI in the germline V gene (reference sequence). The CDR3 loop spans 21 amino acids. The V and J ends lost 5 bases and 1 base, in that order; junction bases with no gene match: 18. The CDR3 loop reads CASSRMLAGGPHPRSYNEQFF. In DNA, the CDR3 is TGTGCCAGCAGTCGAATGCTAGCGGGAGGGCCCCATCCTAGATCCTACAATGAGCAGTTCTTC.

The chain carries TRBV30 and TRBJ2-7, with 7 nucleotides matching TRBD1. J was trimmed by 3 bases and V by 5 bases; bases with no gene match: 7. The CDR3 spans 13 residues. Germline CDR1 and CDR2: GTSNPN and SVGIG (reference sequence). The CDR3 region has the DNA TGTGCCTGGGGGCCGGGACAGAACTACGAGCAGTACTTC. This encodes CAWGPGQNYEQYF.

The CDR3 loop reads CASSQLASTSGGKYEQYF. The CDR3, as DNA: TGCGCCAGCAGCCAACTCGCCTCGACTAGCGGGGGGAAGTACGAGCAGTACTTC. V usage is TRBV4-1 and J usage is TRBJ2-7; 13 nucleotides line up with TRBD2. CDR1 is MGHRA and CDR2 is YSYEKL in the germline V gene. J lost 4 bases, V lost 2 bases, and 11 bases had no gene match. The CDR3 is made up of 18 amino acids.

The CDR3 is CASSLELAGGDTQYF. The CDR3 DNA sequence: TGTGCCAGCAGCTTAGAACTAGCGGGAGGAGATACGCAGTATTTT. The V gene is TRBV7-2, the J gene TRBJ2-3; TRBD2 matches 12 bases. This CDR3 spans 15 amino acids. In germline, CDR1 is SGHTA, CDR2 FQGNSA. Unmatched junction bases numbered 1, after V lost 1 base and J lost 5 bases.

This clone was observed once. The rearrangement joins TRBV6-2 or TRBV6-3 to TRBJ1-2; maybe TRBD1 (6 bases). Germline-derived CDR1 and CDR2 are MNHEY and SVGEGT. This CDR3 region has 13 residues. With 4 bases removed from V and 7 bases from J, the gap between germline ends came to 13 bases. In nucleotides, the CDR3 is TGTGCCAGCAGTTCGTGGCAGGGGACTGGCTACACCTTC. Translated: CASSSWQGTGYTF.

This rearrangement joins TRBV19 to TRBJ1-4; 8 nucleotides match TRBD1. Trimming at V came to 8 bases and at J to 7 bases, leaving 6 bases not matched to a gene. Germline V gene data show CDR1 as LNHDA and CDR2 as SQIVND (reference sequence). CDR3 length: 13 residues. For the CDR3, the DNA is TGTGCCAGTTGCGACAGGGGCTGTGAAAAACTGTTTTTT. Amino acid sequence: CASCDRGCEKLFF.

The chain combines TRBV4-2 with TRBJ1-6; D unclear. Between the trimmed V and J ends, which lost 0 bases and 5 bases, there was a span of 11 bases. The germline CDR1 and CDR2 sequences are LGHNA and YNFKEQ. The CDR3 covers 16 residues. The CDR3 loop reads CASSQDLAGDNSPLHF. CDR3 nucleotide sequence: TGTGCCAGCAGCCAAGATCTGGCGGGTGATAATTCACCCCTCCACTTT.